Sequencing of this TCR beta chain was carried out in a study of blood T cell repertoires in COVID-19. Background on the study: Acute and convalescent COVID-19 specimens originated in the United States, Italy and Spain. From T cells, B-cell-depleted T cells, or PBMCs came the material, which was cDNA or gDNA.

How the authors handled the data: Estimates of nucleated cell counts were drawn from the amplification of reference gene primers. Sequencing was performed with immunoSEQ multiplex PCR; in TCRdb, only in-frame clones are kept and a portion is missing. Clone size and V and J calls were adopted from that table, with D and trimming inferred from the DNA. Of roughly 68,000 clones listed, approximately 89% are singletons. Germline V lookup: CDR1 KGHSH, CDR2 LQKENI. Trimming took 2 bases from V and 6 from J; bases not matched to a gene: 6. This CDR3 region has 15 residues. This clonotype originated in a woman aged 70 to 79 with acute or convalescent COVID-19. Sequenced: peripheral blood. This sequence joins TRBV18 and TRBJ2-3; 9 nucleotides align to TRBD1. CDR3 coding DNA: TGTGCCAGCTCACCAGAAGGGACAGGGTTGGATACGCAGTATTTT. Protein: CASSPEGTGLDTQYF.